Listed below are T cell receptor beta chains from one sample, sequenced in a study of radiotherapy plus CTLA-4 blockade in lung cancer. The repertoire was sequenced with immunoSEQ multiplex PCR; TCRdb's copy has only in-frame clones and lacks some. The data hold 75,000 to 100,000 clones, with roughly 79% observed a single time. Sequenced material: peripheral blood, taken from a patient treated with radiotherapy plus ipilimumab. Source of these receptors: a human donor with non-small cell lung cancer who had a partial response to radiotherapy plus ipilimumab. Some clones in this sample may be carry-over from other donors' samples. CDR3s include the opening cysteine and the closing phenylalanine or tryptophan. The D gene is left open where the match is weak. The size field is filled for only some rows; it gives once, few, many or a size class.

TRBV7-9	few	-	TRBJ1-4	CASSLRLDEKLFF
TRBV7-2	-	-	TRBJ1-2	CASSLRGYGYTF
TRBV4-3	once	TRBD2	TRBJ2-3	CASSQDLAGTDTQYF
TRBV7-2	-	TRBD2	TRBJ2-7	CASSFGGGAGEQYF
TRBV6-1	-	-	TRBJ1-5	CASSVWTPQSQPQHF
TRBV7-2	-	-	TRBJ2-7	CASSFDWTAGEQYF
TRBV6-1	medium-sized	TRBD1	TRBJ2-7	CASSPADRGLWEQYF
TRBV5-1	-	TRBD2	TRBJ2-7	CASSSGLADHEQYF
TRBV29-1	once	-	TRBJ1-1	CSVEDRRKNTEAFF
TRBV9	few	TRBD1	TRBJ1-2	CASSQGTAYGYTF
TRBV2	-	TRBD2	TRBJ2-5	CASSGRGNEETQYF
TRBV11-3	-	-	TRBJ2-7	CASSGGDGSYEQYF
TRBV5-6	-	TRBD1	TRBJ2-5	CASTSDRVGWTQYF
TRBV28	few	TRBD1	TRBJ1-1	CASSPINRGNTEAFF
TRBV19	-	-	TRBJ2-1	CASSIFAGTSYNEQFF
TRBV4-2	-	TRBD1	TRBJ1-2	CASSQEQGFYTF
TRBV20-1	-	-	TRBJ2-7	CSVTGTYEQYF
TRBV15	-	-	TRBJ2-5	CATSRDLAETQYF
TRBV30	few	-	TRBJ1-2	CAWSGGEYGYTF
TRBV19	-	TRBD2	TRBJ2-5	CASSAQLAGGLKTQYF
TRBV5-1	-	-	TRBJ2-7	CASSFVADSYEQYF
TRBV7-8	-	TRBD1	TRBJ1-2	CASSRFRGSYGYTF
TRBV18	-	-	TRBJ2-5	CASSPPLAQETQYF
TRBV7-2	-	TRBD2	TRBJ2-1	CASSSPGLAGSGEQFF
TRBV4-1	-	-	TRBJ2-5	CASSHGGVQETQYF
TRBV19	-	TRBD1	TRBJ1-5	CASATGGGSNQPQHF